Reported below is one T cell receptor beta chain. As yet, its antigen is unknown. Sequenced by immunoSEQ multiplex PCR; TCRdb stores in-frame clones only, minus some. The table has approximately 150,000 clones, 87% seen once. The donors belonged to the approximately 120-subject validation cohort, separate from the roughly 670-subject first cohort. This specimen comes from a study of cytomegalovirus exposure and HLA in healthy donors. Study context: According to later analysis, the same platform produced the 120 or so validation and 666 first-cohort repertoires.

Study-wide findings and caveats: Rare TCR sequences dominated, though some public TCRs recurred in many donors.

This sequence originates from a woman aged 30 to 39 in good health and CMV-seronegative. The sample consisted of PBMCs.

The CDR3 region is CASSHRNFQETQYF. The CDR3 DNA sequence: TGTGCCAGCAGCCACAGGAATTTCCAAGAGACCCAGTACTTC. The rearrangement joins TRBV11-2 to TRBJ2-5; a weak D match, TRBD1 (5 bases). Germline lookup yields CDR1 SGHAT and CDR2 FQNNGV. This CDR3 is built from 14 residues. V was clipped by 5 bases and J by 1 base, with 11 bases between them.